This is a list of T cell receptor beta chains from one sample in a study of CD8 T cells in ankylosing spondylitis. Via MiXCR, TCRdb re-called the 5' RACE reads, giving one row per CDR3 protein. Of roughly 280,000 distinct CDR3 sequences listed, around 20% are singletons. The sequencing input was blood, either unsorted or a sorted T cell fraction (not recorded which). Every receptor here comes from a male donor with ankylosing spondylitis or in good health (not recorded which). The CDR3 runs from the conserved cysteine through the conserved F or W. D genes are given only for firm matches. Clone size is given for some rows only: seen once, a few or many times, or a class if the clone is expanded.

cdr3_length	v_call	d_call	j_call	clone_size	cdr3_nt	cdr3_aa
13	TRBV28	.	TRBJ1-5	.	TGTGCCAGCAAGACCGCTAGCAATCAGCCCCAGCATTTT	CASKTASNQPQHF
13	TRBV2	.	TRBJ1-5	few	TGTGCCAGCACGGACAGCCGCAATCAGCCCCAGCATTTT	CASTDSRNQPQHF
14	TRBV6-5	TRBD1	TRBJ1-2	.	TGTGCCAGCAGTTACACCAAAACAGGGGCCGGCTACACCTTC	CASSYTKTGAGYTF
15	TRBV20-1	TRBD2	TRBJ2-1	many	TGCAGTGCTAGCCTGTTAGCGGGAGCCTACAATGAGCAGTTCTTC	CSASLLAGAYNEQFF
15	TRBV28	.	TRBJ2-3	many	TGTGCCAGCAGTGTAGTTGGGAAACGCACAGATACGCAGTATTTT	CASSVVGKRTDTQYF
14	TRBV9	.	TRBJ2-1	many	TGTGCCAGCAGCGCCCGTCCTTCCTACAATGAGCAGTTCTTC	CASSARPSYNEQFF
15	TRBV16	.	TRBJ2-3	few	TGTGCCAGCAGTCCGATACTGGGGAACACAGATACGCAGTATTTT	CASSPILGNTDTQYF
17	TRBV28	TRBD1	TRBJ2-2	once	TGTGCCAGCAGTTTAACCGACAGGGGCTTAACGAGCGGGGAGCTGTTTTTT	CASSLTDRGLTSGELFF
13	TRBV7-7	.	TRBJ2-5	many	TGTGCTAGCAGCTTAGTCAGTATGGAGACCCAGTACTTC	CASSLVSMETQYF
15	TRBV3-1	TRBD1	TRBJ1-2	.	TGTGCCAGCAGCCAAGATACCCAGGGGGCACGTGGCTACACCTTC	CASSQDTQGARGYTF
13	TRBV12-3/TRBV12-4	.	TRBJ2-2	.	TGTGCCAGCTGGGCCACGAACACCGGGGAGCTGTTTTTT	CASWATNTGELFF